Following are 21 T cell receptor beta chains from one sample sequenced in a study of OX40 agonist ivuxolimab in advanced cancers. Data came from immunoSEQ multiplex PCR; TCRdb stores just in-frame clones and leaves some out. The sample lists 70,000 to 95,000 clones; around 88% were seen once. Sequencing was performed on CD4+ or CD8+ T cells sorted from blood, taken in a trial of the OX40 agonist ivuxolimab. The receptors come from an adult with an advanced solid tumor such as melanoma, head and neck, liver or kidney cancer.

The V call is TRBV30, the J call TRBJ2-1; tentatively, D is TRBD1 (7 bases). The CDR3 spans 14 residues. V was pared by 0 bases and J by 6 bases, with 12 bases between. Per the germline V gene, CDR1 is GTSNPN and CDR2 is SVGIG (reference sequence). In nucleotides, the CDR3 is TGTGCCTGGAGTGTAGGAGGGGGCCGCAATGAGCAGTTCTTC. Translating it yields CAWSVGGGRNEQFF. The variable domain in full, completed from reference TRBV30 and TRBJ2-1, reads SQTIHQWPATLVQPVGSPLSLECTVEGTSNPNLYWYRQAAGRGLQLLFYSVGIGQISSEVPQNLSASRPQDRQFILSSKKLLLSDSGFYLCAWSVGGGRNEQFFGPGTRLTVL.

CDR3 bases: TGCGCCAGCAGCTTCGAAACTAGCGGGAGTTTTGGCAATGAGCAGTTCTTC. It is translated as CASSFETSGSFGNEQFF. The gene calls are TRBV5-1 and TRBJ2-1; 11 bases are a match to TRBD2. With 2 bases clipped from V and 6 bases from J, the junction kept 10 bases outside the gene matches. The CDR3 length is 17 residues. Per the germline V gene, CDR1 is SGHRS and CDR2 is YFSETQ.

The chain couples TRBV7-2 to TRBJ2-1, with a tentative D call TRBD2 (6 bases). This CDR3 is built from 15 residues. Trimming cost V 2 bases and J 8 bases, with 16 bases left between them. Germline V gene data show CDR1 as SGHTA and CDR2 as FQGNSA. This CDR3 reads CASSLRLAGRDEQFF. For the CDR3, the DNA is TGTGCCAGCAGCTTACGGCTCGCGGGAAGGGATGAGCAGTTCTTC.

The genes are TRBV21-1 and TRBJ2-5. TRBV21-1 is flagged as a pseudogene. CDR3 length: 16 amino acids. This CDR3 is CASSKRGESVQETQYF. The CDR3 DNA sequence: TGTGCCAGCAGCAAAAGGGGGGAAAGCGTTCAAGAGACCCAGTACTTC.

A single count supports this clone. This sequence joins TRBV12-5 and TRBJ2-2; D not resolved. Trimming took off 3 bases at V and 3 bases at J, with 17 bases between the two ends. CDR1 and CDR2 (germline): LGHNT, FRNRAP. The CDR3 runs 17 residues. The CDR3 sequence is CASGFLPLHRDTGELFF. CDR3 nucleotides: TGTGCTAGTGGTTTCCTTCCCTTGCATAGGGACACCGGGGAGCTGTTTTTT.

CDR3: CASSVLAGTDTQYF. The CDR3 DNA reads as TGTGCCAGCAGTGTGCTAGCGGGCACAGATACGCAGTATTTT. The J gene is TRBJ2-3, the V gene TRBV6-4; 7 nucleotides align to TRBD2. With 4 bases clipped from V and 1 base from J, the junction kept 2 bases outside the gene matches. Germline V gene data show CDR1 as MRHNA and CDR2 as SNTAGT. The CDR3 spans 14 residues.

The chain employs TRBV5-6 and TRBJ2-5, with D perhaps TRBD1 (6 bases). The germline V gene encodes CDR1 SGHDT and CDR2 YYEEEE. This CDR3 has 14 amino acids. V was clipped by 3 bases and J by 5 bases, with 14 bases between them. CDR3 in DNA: TGTGCCAGCAGCTACCTACAGGGCGGGGAGACCCAGTACTTC. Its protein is CASSYLQGGETQYF.

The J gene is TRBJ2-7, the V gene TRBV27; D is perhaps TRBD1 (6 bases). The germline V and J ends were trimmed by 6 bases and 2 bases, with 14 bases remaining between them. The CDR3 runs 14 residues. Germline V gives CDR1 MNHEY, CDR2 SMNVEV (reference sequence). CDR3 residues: CASSNTGQTYEQYF. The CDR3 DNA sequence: TGTGCCAGCAGCAATACCGGACAGACCTACGAGCAGTACTTC.

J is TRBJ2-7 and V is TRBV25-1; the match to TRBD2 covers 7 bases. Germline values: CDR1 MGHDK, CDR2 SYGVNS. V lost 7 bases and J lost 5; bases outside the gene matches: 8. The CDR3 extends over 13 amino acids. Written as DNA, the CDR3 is TGTGCCAGCATGGCGGGAGCCCGTGACGAGCAGTACTTC. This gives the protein CASMAGARDEQYF.

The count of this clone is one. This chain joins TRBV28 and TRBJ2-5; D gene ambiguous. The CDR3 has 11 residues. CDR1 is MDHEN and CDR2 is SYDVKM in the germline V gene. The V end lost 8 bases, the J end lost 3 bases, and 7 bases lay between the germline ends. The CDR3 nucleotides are TGTGCCAGCTTCAAAGAAGAGACCCAGTACTTC. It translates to CASFKEETQYF.

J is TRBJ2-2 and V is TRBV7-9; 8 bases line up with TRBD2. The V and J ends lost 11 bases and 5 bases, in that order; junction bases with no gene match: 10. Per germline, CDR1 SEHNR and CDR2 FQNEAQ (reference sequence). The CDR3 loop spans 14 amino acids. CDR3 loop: CASSAGVGTGELFF. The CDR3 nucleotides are TGTGCCTCATCAGCGGGAGTGGGGACCGGGGAGCTGTTTTTT.

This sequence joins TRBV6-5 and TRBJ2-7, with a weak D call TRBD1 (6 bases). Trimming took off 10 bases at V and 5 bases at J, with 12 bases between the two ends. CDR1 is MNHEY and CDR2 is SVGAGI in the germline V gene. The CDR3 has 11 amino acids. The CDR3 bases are TGTGCCACACAGGGAATTGACGAGCAGTACTTC. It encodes CATQGIDEQYF.

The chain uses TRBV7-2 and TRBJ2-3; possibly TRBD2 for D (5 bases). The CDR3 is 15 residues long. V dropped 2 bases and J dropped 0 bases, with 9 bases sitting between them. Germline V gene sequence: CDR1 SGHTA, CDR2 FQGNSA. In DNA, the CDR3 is TGTGCCAGCAGCTTACGGGGTCAGAGCACAGATACGCAGTATTTT. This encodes CASSLRGQSTDTQYF.

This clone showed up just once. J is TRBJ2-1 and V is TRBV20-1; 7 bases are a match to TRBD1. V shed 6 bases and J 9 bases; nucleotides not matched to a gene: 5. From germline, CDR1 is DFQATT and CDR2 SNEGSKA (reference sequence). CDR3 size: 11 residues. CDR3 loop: CSAVGQVEQFF. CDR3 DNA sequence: TGCAGTGCGGTTGGACAGGTTGAGCAGTTCTTC.

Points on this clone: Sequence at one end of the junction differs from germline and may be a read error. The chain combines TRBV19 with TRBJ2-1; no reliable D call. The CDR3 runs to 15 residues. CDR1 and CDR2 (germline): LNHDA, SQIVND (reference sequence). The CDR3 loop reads CASSIGRSSYNEQFF. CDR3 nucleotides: TGTGCCAGCAGTATCGGGCGGAGCTCCTACAATGAGCAGTTCTTC.

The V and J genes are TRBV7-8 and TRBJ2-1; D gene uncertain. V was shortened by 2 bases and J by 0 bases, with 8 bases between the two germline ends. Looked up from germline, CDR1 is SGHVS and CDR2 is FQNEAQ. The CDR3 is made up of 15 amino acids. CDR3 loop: CASSLIADSYNEQFF. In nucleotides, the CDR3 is TGTGCCAGCAGCTTAATTGCGGACTCCTACAATGAGCAGTTCTTC.

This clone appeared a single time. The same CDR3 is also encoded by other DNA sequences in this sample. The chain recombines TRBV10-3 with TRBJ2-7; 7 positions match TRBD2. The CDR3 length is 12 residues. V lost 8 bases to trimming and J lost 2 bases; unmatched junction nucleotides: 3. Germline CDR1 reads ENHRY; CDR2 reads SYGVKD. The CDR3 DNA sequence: TGTGCCATCGGGGGGGGGACCTACGAGCAGTACTTC. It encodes CAIGGGTYEQYF.

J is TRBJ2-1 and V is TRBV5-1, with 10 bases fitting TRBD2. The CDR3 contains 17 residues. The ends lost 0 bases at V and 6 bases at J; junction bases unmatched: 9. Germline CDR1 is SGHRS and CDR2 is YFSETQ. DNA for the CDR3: TGCGCCAGCAGCTTGGTTCTAGCGGGAGTTGGCAGCAATGAGCAGTTCTTC. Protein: CASSLVLAGVGSNEQFF.

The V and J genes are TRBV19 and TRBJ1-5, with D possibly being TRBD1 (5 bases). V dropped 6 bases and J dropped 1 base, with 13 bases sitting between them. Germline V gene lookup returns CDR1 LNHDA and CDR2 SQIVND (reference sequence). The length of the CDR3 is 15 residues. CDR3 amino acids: CASSNLGGSNQPQHF. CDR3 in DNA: TGTGCCAGTAGCAACTTGGGGGGGAGCAATCAGCCCCAGCATTTT.

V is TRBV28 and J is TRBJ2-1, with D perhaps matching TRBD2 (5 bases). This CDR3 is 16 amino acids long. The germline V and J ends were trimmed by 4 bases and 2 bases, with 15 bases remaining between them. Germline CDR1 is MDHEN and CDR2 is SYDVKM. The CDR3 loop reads CASSSSRRQTYNEQFF. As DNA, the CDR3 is TGTGCCAGCAGTTCGTCACGGAGGCAGACCTACAATGAGCAGTTCTTC.

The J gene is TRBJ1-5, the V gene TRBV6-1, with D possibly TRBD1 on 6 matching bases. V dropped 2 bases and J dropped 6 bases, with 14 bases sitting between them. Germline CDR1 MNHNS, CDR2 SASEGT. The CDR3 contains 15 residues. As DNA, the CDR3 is TGTGCCAGCAGTGAACTTACGGGAGGGGGTCAGCCCCAGCATTTT. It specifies CASSELTGGGQPQHF.